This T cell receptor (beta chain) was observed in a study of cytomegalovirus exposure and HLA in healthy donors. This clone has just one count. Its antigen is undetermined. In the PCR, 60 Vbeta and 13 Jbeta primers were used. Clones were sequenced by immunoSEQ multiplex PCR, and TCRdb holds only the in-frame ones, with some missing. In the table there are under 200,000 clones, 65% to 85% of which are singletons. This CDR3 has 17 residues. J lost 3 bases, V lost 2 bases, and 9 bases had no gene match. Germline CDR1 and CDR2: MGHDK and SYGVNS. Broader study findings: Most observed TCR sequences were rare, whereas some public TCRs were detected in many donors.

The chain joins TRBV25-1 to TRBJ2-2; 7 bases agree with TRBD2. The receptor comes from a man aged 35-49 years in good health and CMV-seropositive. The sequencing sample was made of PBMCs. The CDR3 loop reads CASSESSGGGYTGELFF. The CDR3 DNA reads TGTGCCAGCAGTGAAAGCTCGGGAGGAGGGTACACCGGGGAGCTGTTTTTT. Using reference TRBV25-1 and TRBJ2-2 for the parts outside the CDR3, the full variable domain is EADIYQTPRYLVIGTGKKITLECSQTMGHDKMYWYQQDPGMELHLIHYSYGVNSTEKGDLSSESTVSRIRTEHFPLTLESARPSHTSQYLCASSESSGGGYTGELFFGEGSRLTVL.